Given below is one T cell receptor (beta chain) in context. The data derive from a study of control samples from healthy donors and cancer patients. This table comes from immunoSEQ multiplex PCR, and its TCRdb copy is limited to in-frame clones, with some not included. The sample holds roughly 180,000 clones, roughly 94% seen once. CDR1 and CDR2 from the germline V gene are MNHEY and SVGAGI. Deletions cut 6 bases from V and 10 bases from J, with 13 bases between. CDR3 length equals 13 residues. The sequencing sample was made of blood. J is TRBJ1-6 and V is TRBV6-5; weak D call: TRBD1 (6 bases). The source of this sequence is a young woman in good health. The DNA of the CDR3 is TGTGCCAGCAGCCTCCACAGGGACTCACCCCTCCACTTT. Residues: CASSLHRDSPLHF.